A selection of T cell receptor beta chains follows, all from one sample in a study of identical twins. TCRdb processed the 5' RACE reads anew with MiXCR; each CDR3 protein has one entry. The sample yields 200,000 to 250,000 distinct CDR3 sequences, 12% seen once. These data were likewise used in another study, on yellow fever vaccine responses in identical twins.

The specimen was memory (CD45RO+) T cells sorted from blood. These receptors all stem from a young woman in good health. Each CDR3 is given with its conserved first and last residue. The D gene is left open where the match is weak. The size of a clone is reported for some rows only, either as once, few or many, or as a class for expanded clones.

d_gene,v_gene,j_gene,abundance,CDR3aa,CDR3nt
TRBD1,TRBV7-9,TRBJ2-5,-,CASSLATGKTETQYF,TGTGCCAGCAGCTTAGCGACAGGGAAAACGGAGACCCAGTACTTC
TRBD1,TRBV4-3,TRBJ2-4,-,CASSQAVGQGVQYF,TGCGCCAGCAGCCAGGCAGTGGGACAGGGGGTTCAGTACTTC
-,TRBV4-2,TRBJ2-5,few,CASSQEGSQARETQYF,TGTGCCAGCAGCCAAGAGGGTTCGCAGGCCCGGGAGACCCAGTACTTC
-,TRBV7-9,TRBJ2-7,few,CASSFDRNIYEQYF,TGTGCCAGCAGTTTTGACAGAAATATCTACGAGCAGTACTTC
-,TRBV5-5,TRBJ1-4,few,CASSLKGGYNEKLFF,TGTGCCAGCAGCTTGAAAGGGGGATACAATGAAAAACTGTTTTTT
TRBD1,TRBV9,TRBJ1-4,few,CASSADRGAEKLFF,TGTGCCAGCAGCGCGGACAGGGGGGCCGAAAAACTGTTTTTT
-,TRBV12-3/TRBV12-4,TRBJ2-7,-,CASSLTDGSYEQYF,TGTGCCAGCAGTTTAACAGACGGCTCCTACGAGCAGTACTTC
TRBD2,TRBV7-9,TRBJ2-1,few,CASSLLGSGRLFF,TGTGCCAGCAGCTTATTGGGTAGCGGGAGGCTGTTCTTC
TRBD2,TRBV4-2,TRBJ2-5,few,CASSPGGAGGTQETQYF,TGTGCCAGCAGCCCCGGGGGGGCGGGAGGCACCCAAGAGACCCAGTACTTC
TRBD2,TRBV7-9,TRBJ2-2,few,CASSSLGLASTGELFF,TGTGCCAGCAGCTCCCTCGGACTAGCGAGCACCGGGGAGCTGTTTTTT